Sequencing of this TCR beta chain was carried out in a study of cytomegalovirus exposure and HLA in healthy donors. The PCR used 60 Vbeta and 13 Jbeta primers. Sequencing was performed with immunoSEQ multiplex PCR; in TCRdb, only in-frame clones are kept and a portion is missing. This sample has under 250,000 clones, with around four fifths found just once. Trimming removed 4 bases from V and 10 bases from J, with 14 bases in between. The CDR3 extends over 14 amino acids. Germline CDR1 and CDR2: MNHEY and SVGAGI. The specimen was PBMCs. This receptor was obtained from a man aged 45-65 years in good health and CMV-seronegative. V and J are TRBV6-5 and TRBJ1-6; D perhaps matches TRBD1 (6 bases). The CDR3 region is CASSSGPQGSPLHF. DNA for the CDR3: TGTGCCAGCAGTTCGGGTCCCCAGGGGTCACCCCTCCACTTT.